Each of the 10 T cell receptor beta chains below was sequenced from the same sample in a study of T cell clonotyping in hematopoietic cell transplantation. The data were produced by immunoSEQ multiplex PCR, yet TCRdb's version contains in-frame clones alone and is incomplete. The repertoire consists of more than 9,500 clones, with roughly 89% occurring once and the leading ten covering approximately 3.9%. The specimen sequenced was peripheral blood mononuclear cells. These receptor sequences come from a human donor who either received an allogeneic hematopoietic cell transplant for a myeloid malignancy or was a related donor (not recorded which). Some clones in this sample may be carry-over from other donors' samples.

The chain couples TRBV2 to TRBJ1-1; possibly TRBD1 for D (5 bases). The germline CDR1 and CDR2 sequences are SNHLY and FYNNEI. Trimming removed 4 bases at V and 5 bases at J, with 8 bases between. The CDR3 runs to 12 residues. The CDR3 bases are TGTGCCAGCAGTGGGGGGGGGACTGAAGCTTTCTTT. It specifies CASSGGGTEAFF.

The chain is built from TRBV11-3 and TRBJ2-1, with a tentative D call TRBD1 (6 bases). This CDR3 has 14 amino acids. V was pared by 1 base and J by 9 bases, with 13 bases between. Germline-derived CDR1 and CDR2 are SGHNT and YENEEA. The CDR3 here is CASSLVSGAAEQFF. CDR3 coding DNA: TGTGCCAGCAGCTTAGTCTCAGGGGCGGCTGAGCAGTTCTTC. The whole variable domain, remainder taken from reference TRBV11-3 and TRBJ2-1, is EAGVVQSPRYKIIEKKQPVAFWCNPISGHNTLYWYLQNLGQGPELLIRYENEEAVDDSQLPKDRFSAERLKGVDSTLKIQPAELGDSAVYLCASSLVSGAAEQFFGPGTRLTVL.

CDR3 loop: CASSSGDATPYEQYF. In nucleotides, the CDR3 is TGTGCCAGCAGCTCGGGAGACGCGACGCCCTACGAGCAGTACTTC. The chain has TRBV5-6 and TRBJ2-7, with D possibly being TRBD2 (6 bases). V lost 3 bases to trimming and J lost 2 bases, with 15 bases between them. The CDR3 has 15 residues. Germline values: CDR1 SGHDT, CDR2 YYEEEE.

In DNA, the CDR3 is TGTGCCAGCAGTTACCGACAACCCGATAAGGCCATTCAGTACTTC. It is translated as CASSYRQPDKAIQYF. The rearrangement joins TRBV6-5 to TRBJ2-4; no firm D call. Germline assignment: CDR1 MNHEY and CDR2 SVGAGI. The CDR3 sequence is 15 residues long. Trimming removed 2 bases at V and 9 bases at J, with 17 bases between.

This clone has only one observation. V is TRBV27 and J is TRBJ2-3, with D hard to call. Germline CDR1 MNHEY, CDR2 SMNVEV (reference sequence). The CDR3 is 12 residues long. Trimming removed 4 bases at V and 6 bases at J, with 8 bases between. The CDR3 protein is CASSSPPDTQYF. The CDR3 bases are TGTGCCAGCAGTTCCCCGCCGGATACGCAGTATTTT.

This sequence joins TRBV5-6 and TRBJ1-4, with D possibly TRBD1 on 6 matching bases. V lost 4 bases and J lost 8, with 12 bases in between. CDR3 size: 13 residues. Germline CDR1 reads SGHDT; CDR2 reads YYEEEE. This CDR3 reads CASSLVGAEKLFF. The CDR3, as DNA: TGTGCCAGCAGCCTCGTGGGGGCGGAAAAACTGTTTTTT.

Here the CDR3 DNA reads TGTGCCAGCAGCAAAGTTAGGGAGCCAGGGACAGATACGCAGTATTTT. This encodes CASSKVREPGTDTQYF. This sequence joins TRBV21-1 and TRBJ2-3. TRBV21-1 is labeled a pseudogene. The CDR3 runs 16 residues.

The rearrangement links TRBV2 to TRBJ1-5; a possible D gene is TRBD1 (6 bases). V lost 0 bases and J lost 9, with 12 bases in between. Germline V gene data show CDR1 as SNHLY and CDR2 as FYNNEI. This CDR3 has 14 amino acids. CDR3 bases: TGTGCCAGCAGTGAAGCGCACAGGGTCACGCCCCAGCATTTT. It specifies CASSEAHRVTPQHF.

This clone is a singleton in its sample. The gene calls are TRBV29-1 and TRBJ1-5; 10 bases match TRBD1. This CDR3 comprises 14 residues. Germline-derived CDR1 and CDR2 are SQVTM and ANQGSEA. CDR3 nucleotide sequence: TGCAGGCCGGGACAGGGGTATAGCAATCAGCCCCAGCATTTT. Protein: CRPGQGYSNQPQHF.

The V gene is TRBV29-1, the J gene TRBJ1-2; D is uncertain. Germline V gives CDR1 SQVTM, CDR2 ANQGSEA. This CDR3 region has 13 residues. V shed 6 bases and J shed 1 base, with 12 bases lying between them. CDR3 DNA sequence: TGCAGCGTATTACTGGGCCTTAACTATGGCTACACCTTC. Translating it yields CSVLLGLNYGYTF.